This TCR beta chain was captured in a study of T cells in Graves' hyperthyroidism and ophthalmopathy. CDR1 is SGHVS, CDR2 FNYEAQ, per germline. Trimming cost V 2 bases and J 0 bases, with 11 bases left between them. The CDR3 has 15 residues. Amplified regions were TCR beta CDR3 sequences from RNA transcripts. TCR CDR3 regions were first amplified by RT-PCR with HTBI primers. TCRdb re-called the multiplex PCR reads with MiXCR, one entry per CDR3 protein. This sample has about 560,000 distinct CDR3 sequences, with around 15% found just once. Sequenced: blood. The chain carries TRBV7-6 and TRBJ2-7; D not certain. The sequence was collected from a woman between 18 and 30 years old with Graves' hyperthyroidism. The CDR3 DNA reads TGTGCCAGCAGCTTATCTGGGATGAGCTCCTACGAGCAGTACTTC. Its translation is CASSLSGMSSYEQYF. Together with reference TRBV7-6 and TRBJ2-7, the CDR3 gives the full variable domain: GAGVSQSPRYKVTKRGQDVALRCDPISGHVSLYWYRQALGQGPEFLTYFNYEAQQDKSGLPNDRFSAERPEGSISTLTIQRTEQRDSAMYRCASSLSGMSSYEQYFGPGTRLTVT.